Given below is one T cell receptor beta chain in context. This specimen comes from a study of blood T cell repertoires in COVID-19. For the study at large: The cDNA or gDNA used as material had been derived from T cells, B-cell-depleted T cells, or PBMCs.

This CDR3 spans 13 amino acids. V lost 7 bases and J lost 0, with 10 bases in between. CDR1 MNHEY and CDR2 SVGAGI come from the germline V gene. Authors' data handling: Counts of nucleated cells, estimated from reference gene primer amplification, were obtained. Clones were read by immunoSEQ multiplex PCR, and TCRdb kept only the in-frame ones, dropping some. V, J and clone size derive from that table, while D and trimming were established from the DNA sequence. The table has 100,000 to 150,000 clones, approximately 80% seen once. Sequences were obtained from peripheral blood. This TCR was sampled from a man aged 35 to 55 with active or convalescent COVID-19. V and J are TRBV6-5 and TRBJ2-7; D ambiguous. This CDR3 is CASINSISYEQYF. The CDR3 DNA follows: TGTGCCAGCATAAACAGCATCTCCTACGAGCAGTACTTC.